The 23 T cell receptor beta chains in this list originate from one sample, sequenced in a study of breast tumors, draining lymph nodes, adjacent tissues. TCRdb independently ran MiXCR on the multiplex PCR reads; one entry per CDR3 protein. The repertoire holds approximately 63,000 distinct CDR3 sequences, with 45% to 65% as singletons. What was sequenced was breast tumor tissue. These receptor sequences come from a female donor with breast cancer. Some clones in this sample may be carry-over from other donors' samples.

The gene calls are TRBV5-1 and TRBJ1-6, with 8 bases aligning to TRBD1. Trimming at V came to 5 bases and at J to 9 bases, leaving 13 bases not matched to a gene. CDR1 SGHRS and CDR2 YFSETQ come from the germline V gene. The CDR3 consists of 16 residues. This CDR3 is CASRSRGRTGFSPLHF. CDR3 coding DNA: TGCGCCAGCAGATCACGAGGCAGGACAGGGTTTTCACCCCTCCACTTT. The full variable domain, in which reference TRBV5-1 and TRBJ1-6 provide the parts outside the CDR3, is KAGVTQTPRYLIKTRGQQVTLSCSPISGHRSVSWYQQTPGQGLQFLFEYFSETQRNKGNFPGRFSGRQFSNSRSEMNVSTLELGDSALYLCASRSRGRTGFSPLHFGNGTRLTVT.

In this sample, this clonotype turned up once. This CDR3 fails to terminate in the conserved phenylalanine or tryptophan, so it likely reflects a read error. V is TRBV29-1 and J is TRBJ2-1; the D gene is possibly TRBD1 (6 bases). The V and J ends lost 4 bases and 7 bases respectively, with 17 bases between them. This CDR3 is 14 amino acids long. Germline assignment: CDR1 SQVTM and CDR2 ANQGSEA. The CDR3 sequence: CSVGSAGVGNEQFV. DNA for the CDR3: TGCAGCGTTGGTAGTGCAGGGGTCGGGAATGAGCAGTTCGTC.

V gene TRBV5-1 combines with J gene TRBJ1-1, with 9 bases aligning to TRBD1. Germline CDR1 reads SGHRS; CDR2 reads YFSETQ. CDR3 length: 16 amino acids. V shed 4 bases and J 2 bases; nucleotides not matched to a gene: 9. CDR3 region: CASSHRDRDLNTEAFF. The CDR3 DNA sequence: TGCGCCAGCAGCCACCGGGACAGGGACTTAAACACTGAAGCTTTCTTT.

This clonotype was counted at least ten times. V usage is TRBV10-3 and J usage is TRBJ1-2; the match to TRBD1 covers 7 bases. Trimming at V came to 6 bases and at J to 4 bases, leaving 8 bases not matched to a gene. CDR1 is ENHRY and CDR2 is SYGVKD in the germline V gene. This CDR3 spans 14 amino acids. The CDR3 protein is CAISKSTGAYGYTF. The CDR3 bases are TGTGCCATCAGCAAGAGCACAGGGGCCTATGGCTACACCTTC.

The rearrangement joins TRBV7-3 to TRBJ2-2; D gene unclear. V was shortened by 0 bases and J by 1 base, with 6 bases between the two germline ends. The CDR3 runs 15 residues. From germline, CDR1 is SGHTA and CDR2 FQGTGA. The CDR3: CASSLTGWNTGELFF. The CDR3 DNA reads TGTGCCAGCAGCTTAACAGGCTGGAACACCGGGGAGCTGTTTTTT.

This clonotype appeared many times. V usage is TRBV7-9 and J usage is TRBJ2-1; TRBD1 agrees at 10 bases. J gave up 4 bases and V 4 bases, and 4 bases lay outside the gene matches. The CDR3 loop spans 15 amino acids. CDR1 is SEHNR and CDR2 is FQNEAQ in the germline V gene (reference sequence). CDR3 sequence (DNA): TGTGCCAGCAGCTCCGGACAGGGGGATTACAATGAGCAGTTCTTC. This encodes CASSSGQGDYNEQFF.

This clonotype was observed at least ten times. CDR3 nucleotide sequence: TGCAGTGCTAGAAGACAGGGCGGGTACTCCTACAATGAGCAGTTCTTC. Translating gives CSARRQGGYSYNEQFF. This chain uses TRBV20-1 with TRBJ2-1; 7 nucleotides match TRBD1. Germline V gene lookup returns CDR1 DFQATT and CDR2 SNEGSKA (reference sequence). V was pared by 2 bases and J by 0 bases, with 7 bases of the junction left unmatched. The CDR3 is made up of 16 amino acids.

This clonotype was seen just once. The V call is TRBV4-2, the J call TRBJ2-7; D call uncertain. V was clipped by 4 bases and J by 4 bases, with 11 bases between them. Germline CDR1 is LGHNA and CDR2 is YNFKEQ. The CDR3 is 13 amino acids. CDR3 DNA: TGTGCCAGCAGCCGAAGGTTAGGTTACGAGCAGTACTTC. The encoded protein is CASSRRLGYEQYF.

Only one count was recorded for this clonotype. The chain has TRBV29-1 and TRBJ2-3; 7 nucleotides align to TRBD1. Trimming cost V 1 base and J 3 bases; bases outside gene matches: 10. CDR1 SQVTM and CDR2 ANQGSEA come from the germline V gene. The CDR3 runs to 16 residues. CDR3 DNA: TGCAGCGTTGAAGCAGTGACCCCGACAGGGACAGATACGCAGTATTTT. Its protein product is CSVEAVTPTGTDTQYF.

By share, this clonotype counts as medium-sized. The V and J genes are TRBV7-6 and TRBJ2-1; D gene unclear. Germline assignment: CDR1 SGHVS and CDR2 FNYEAQ. The CDR3 spans 12 residues. V lost 1 base, J lost 7 bases, and 5 bases lay in between. The CDR3 DNA follows: TGTGCCAGCAGCTTAGTGGGTAATGAGCAGTTCTTC. Translated, it gives CASSLVGNEQFF.

On this clonotype: This sequence may be a read error, since a much larger clone differs from it by one base. The chain links TRBV30 to TRBJ1-5, with a weak D call TRBD1 (6 bases). CDR1 and CDR2 (germline): GTSNPN, SVGIG (reference sequence). The CDR3 sequence is 15 residues long. CDR3 coding DNA: TGTGCCCGGAGTGTACGGCACAGGGTGAATCAGCCCCAGCATTTT. It is translated as CARSVRHRVNQPQHF.

V gene TRBV19 combines with J gene TRBJ1-1, with D hard to call. The V gene lost 1 base and the J gene lost 1 base, with 7 bases spanning the gap. The CDR3 is 14 residues long. Germline V gives CDR1 LNHDA, CDR2 SQIVND (reference sequence). CDR3 sequence reads: CASSIVIRNTEAFF. The CDR3 region has the DNA TGTGCCAGTAGTATAGTCATCAGGAACACTGAAGCTTTCTTT.

Ten or more counts support this clonotype. The chain recombines TRBV7-2 with TRBJ1-6; tentative D call: TRBD1 (6 bases). The CDR3 totals 17 residues. From germline, CDR1 is SGHTA and CDR2 FQGNSA. V lost 5 bases and J lost 7, with 21 bases in between. The CDR3 DNA reads as TGTGCCAGCAGCCGCTTCTGGGACATGAGGTTGAATTCACCCCTCCACTTT. The encoded protein is CASSRFWDMRLNSPLHF. The variable domain in full, with the rest retrieved from reference TRBV7-2 and TRBJ1-6, is GAGVSQSPSNKVTEKGKDVELRCDPISGHTALYWYRQSLGQGLEFLIYFQGNSAPDKSGLPSDRFSAERTGGSVSTLTIQRTQQEDSAVYLCASSRFWDMRLNSPLHFGNGTRLTVT.

This sequence joins TRBV12-3 or TRBV12-4 and TRBJ1-6; TRBD1 matches at 8 bases. Trimming took 4 bases from V and 7 from J; bases not matched to a gene: 9. The CDR3 is made up of 16 amino acids. In DNA form, the CDR3 reads TGTGCCAGCAGTTGGAACAGGGGGTCGGACAATTCACCCCTCCACTTT. Protein product: CASSWNRGSDNSPLHF.

This clonotype came up many times. The CDR3 sequence is CAWSVVSGTNEQYF. The CDR3 DNA reads TGTGCCTGGAGTGTAGTATCAGGGACTAACGAGCAGTACTTC. The chain couples TRBV30 to TRBJ2-7; TRBD2 matches at 7 bases. This CDR3 contains 14 residues. The germline V gene has CDR1 GTSNPN and CDR2 SVGIG (reference sequence). After removal of 0 bases from V and 5 bases from J, the junction contained 7 bases not matched to a gene.

CDR3 residues: CASSGGAHQETQYF. In DNA form, the CDR3 reads TGTGCCAGCAGTGGGGGGGCTCACCAAGAGACCCAGTACTTC. This chain links TRBV28 with TRBJ2-5; perhaps TRBD2 as D (7 bases). CDR3 length: 14 amino acids. The V end lost 5 bases, the J end lost 0 bases, and 10 bases lay between the germline ends. Per germline, CDR1 MDHEN and CDR2 SYDVKM.

The V gene is TRBV7-2, the J gene TRBJ1-2; 9 positions agree with TRBD1. V lost 2 bases and J lost 6; bases outside the gene matches: 4. The CDR3 runs to 14 residues. CDR1 and CDR2 (germline): SGHTA, FQGNSA. The CDR3 sequence: CASSLNRGRDGYTF. CDR3 bases: TGTGCCAGCAGCTTAAACAGGGGGCGGGATGGCTACACCTTC.

A note on this clonotype: A junction end diverges from the germline sequence, so it may reflect a read error. The genes are TRBV7-7 and TRBJ2-5, with 10 bases fitting TRBD2. CDR1 is SSHAT, CDR2 FNYEAQ, per germline (reference sequence). The CDR3 is 15 amino acids. This chain's CDR3 is CASSRSGGGKETQYF. CDR3 coding DNA: TGTGCTAGCAGCAGAAGCGGGGGGGGCAAAGAGACCCAGTACTTC.

Ten or more counts support this clonotype. The V gene is TRBV19, the J gene TRBJ1-2; possibly TRBD1 for D (6 bases). This CDR3 is 14 amino acids long. Between the trimmed V and J ends, which lost 4 bases and 4 bases, there was a span of 13 bases. Germline lookup yields CDR1 LNHDA and CDR2 SQIVND (reference sequence). CDR3: CASSRQESSYGYTF. The CDR3 coding sequence is TGTGCCAGTAGTAGACAGGAGTCCTCCTATGGCTACACCTTC.

The chain is built from TRBV20-1 and TRBJ2-2; D is perhaps TRBD1 (6 bases). V was clipped by 5 bases and J by 4 bases, with 14 bases between them. CDR1 DFQATT and CDR2 SNEGSKA come from the germline V gene (reference sequence). This CDR3 is 14 amino acids long. The CDR3: CSAVGQLVTGELFF. CDR3 nucleotides: TGCAGTGCTGTGGGACAATTGGTCACCGGGGAGCTGTTTTTT.

The gene calls are TRBV2 and TRBJ1-2; 7 nucleotides agree with TRBD1. Germline values: CDR1 SNHLY, CDR2 FYNNEI. The length of the CDR3 is 14 residues. The V and J ends lost 4 bases and 4 bases, in that order; junction bases with no gene match: 6. The CDR3 DNA reads TGTGCCAGCAGTGGACAGGGTACCATCTATGGCTACACCTTC. It translates to CASSGQGTIYGYTF.

In this sample, this clonotype turned up many times. The chain uses TRBV10-3 and TRBJ1-2, with D perhaps TRBD1 (5 bases). The length of the CDR3 is 16 residues. Germline V gene data show CDR1 as ENHRY and CDR2 as SYGVKD. The V gene lost 4 bases and the J gene lost 2 bases, with 17 bases spanning the gap. CDR3 sequence: CAISGGAGAGNYGYTF. CDR3 coding DNA: TGTGCCATCAGTGGAGGGGCTGGGGCAGGGAACTATGGCTACACCTTC.

This sequence joins TRBV29-1 and TRBJ1-2, with TRBD1 identical over 10 bases. V gave up 3 bases and J gave up 3 bases; unmatched junction bases: 1. The CDR3 sequence is 13 residues long. Germline V gene lookup returns CDR1 SQVTM and CDR2 ANQGSEA. The CDR3 nucleotides are TGCAGCGTTGATGGGACAGGGGACTATGGCTACACCTTC. Translation gives CSVDGTGDYGYTF.